This entry lists 27 T cell receptor beta chains sequenced from one sample in a study of T cell responses to AZD1222 COVID-19 vaccine. Sequenced by immunoSEQ multiplex PCR; TCRdb stores in-frame clones only, minus some. Here the sample spans tens of thousands of clones, roughly 85% being singletons. The sequencing here drew on peripheral blood, taken on day 0 of AZD1222 vaccination. Source of these receptors: an adult in good health.

The chain combines TRBV2 with TRBJ1-2; D perhaps matches TRBD1 (6 bases). From germline, CDR1 is SNHLY and CDR2 FYNNEI. This CDR3 is 14 amino acids long. Trimming removed 5 bases from V and 6 bases from J, with 16 bases in between. CDR3 loop: CASSWTATEDGYTF. DNA for the CDR3: TGTGCCAGCAGTTGGACAGCCACGGAAGATGGCTACACCTTC. Variable domain in full (rest from reference TRBV2 and TRBJ1-2): EPEVTQTPSHQVTQMGQEVILRCVPISNHLYFYWYRQILGQKVEFLVSFYNNEISEKSEIFDDQFSVERPDGSNFTLKIRSTKLEDSAMYFCASSWTATEDGYTFGSGTRLTVV.

The rearrangement uses TRBV19 and TRBJ2-7; no clear D. Germline CDR1 and CDR2: LNHDA and SQIVND (reference sequence). This CDR3 has 14 amino acids. Trimming removed 1 base from V and 0 bases from J, with 7 bases in between. The CDR3, as DNA: TGTGCCAGTAGTATAGGATCTGGCTCCTACGAGCAGTACTTC. It specifies CASSIGSGSYEQYF.

In its sample, this clone ranks as medium-sized. Written as DNA, the CDR3 is TGTGCCAGCAGCAGACGAAGGGAGGGACTCCAGCGATGCACAGATACGCAGTATTTT. This gives the protein CASSRRREGLQRCTDTQYF. The chain employs TRBV21-1 and TRBJ2-3; TRBD2 reflects the table's D call only, with no check against the DNA. TRBV21-1 is marked as a pseudogene. The CDR3 runs 19 residues.

This clone has just a few counts. The rearrangement uses TRBV5-4 and TRBJ2-2; D is unresolved. This CDR3 has 15 residues. The V gene lost 0 bases and the J gene lost 2 bases, with 8 bases spanning the gap. Germline V gives CDR1 SGHNT, CDR2 YYREEE (reference sequence). CDR3 in DNA: TGTGCCAGCAGCTTGGGGCACATAAACACCGGGGAGCTGTTTTTT. Translated, it gives CASSLGHINTGELFF.

The chain is built from TRBV11-2 and TRBJ1-5, with a tentative D call TRBD1 (6 bases). Deletions cut 0 bases from V and 5 bases from J, with 20 bases between. Germline V gives CDR1 SGHAT, CDR2 FQNNGV. The CDR3 contains 18 residues. The CDR3 DNA sequence: TGTGCCAGCAGCTTAGACTACTCCCGACCGGCAGGGGATCAGCCCCAGCATTTT. Protein sequence: CASSLDYSRPAGDQPQHF. Together with reference TRBV11-2 and TRBJ1-5, the CDR3 gives the full variable domain: EAGVAQSPRYKIIEKRQSVAFWCNPISGHATLYWYQQILGQGPKLLIQFQNNGVVDDSQLPKDRFSAERLKGVDSTLKIQPAKLEDSAVYLCASSLDYSRPAGDQPQHFGDGTRLSIL.

The V gene is TRBV3-1 (or the pseudogene TRBV3-2), the J gene TRBJ2-7, with unresolved D. The V end was cut by 4 bases, the J end by 2 bases, with 15 bases between. Germline V gene lookup returns CDR1 LGHDT and CDR2 YNNKEL (reference sequence). The CDR3 consists of 15 residues. CDR3 in DNA: TGTGCCAGCAGCCCCAAGAAAACTCTGGCCTACGAGCAGTACTTC. The encoded protein is CASSPKKTLAYEQYF.

This clone was seen once. V and J are TRBV16 and TRBJ2-1; 8 bases match TRBD1. This CDR3 spans 17 amino acids. Trimming at V came to 2 bases and at J to 7 bases, leaving 13 bases not matched to a gene. Germline V lookup: CDR1 KGHSY, CDR2 FQNENV. CDR3 DNA sequence: TGTGCCAGCAGCCAAGACAGGGGACCCAGTTACGGAAATGAGCAGTTCTTC. It is translated as CASSQDRGPSYGNEQFF.

This chain joins TRBV20-1 and TRBJ2-7; the D gene could be TRBD1 or TRBD2 (6 bases each). This CDR3 is built from 10 residues. Between the trimmed V and J ends, which lost 5 bases and 7 bases, there was a span of 9 bases. CDR1 and CDR2 from the germline V gene are DFQATT and SNEGSKA (reference sequence). The CDR3 reads CSAPGAEQYF. In DNA form, the CDR3 reads TGCAGTGCTCCGGGGGCTGAGCAGTACTTC.

This chain connects TRBV2 to TRBJ1-6; D gene unclear. This CDR3 has 14 amino acids. Trimming removed 3 bases at V and 8 bases at J, with 11 bases between. Germline assignment: CDR1 SNHLY and CDR2 FYNNEI. The CDR3 region is CASSELLGYSPLHF. CDR3 sequence (DNA): TGTGCCAGCAGTGAGTTATTGGGTTATTCACCCCTCCACTTT.

V is TRBV5-6 and J is TRBJ1-2, with no clear D. The V and J ends lost 2 bases and 0 bases respectively, with 14 bases between them. The CDR3 runs to 16 residues. Germline CDR1 reads SGHDT; CDR2 reads YYEEEE. The CDR3 spells CASSFVDTRANYGYTF. The CDR3 DNA reads as TGTGCCAGCAGCTTCGTAGACACCCGAGCTAACTATGGCTACACCTTC.

This clone was seen once. V usage is TRBV18 and J usage is TRBJ1-2; 10 nucleotides line up with TRBD1. CDR3 length: 15 residues. The junction had 14 bases not matched to a gene; V was cut back by 4 bases and J by 12 bases. Germline CDR1 and CDR2: KGHSH and LQKENI. The chain's CDR3 is CASSRPGTGDGGDTF. The DNA for the CDR3 is TGTGCCAGCTCACGACCCGGGACAGGGGATGGGGGCGACACCTTC.

The CDR3 nucleotides read TGTGCCACCAGAGGGGGGGCTCATAGCAATCAGCCCCAGCATTTT. Amino acids: CATRGGAHSNQPQHF. This chain links TRBV15 with TRBJ1-5; perhaps TRBD1 as D (6 bases). Per the germline V gene, CDR1 is LNHNV and CDR2 is YYDKDF (reference sequence). This CDR3 is built from 15 residues. Trimming shortened V by 6 bases and J by 0 bases, and 12 bases separated the two germline ends.

The gene calls are TRBV27 and TRBJ1-6; D is ambiguous. This CDR3 is 14 amino acids long. Germline lookup yields CDR1 MNHEY and CDR2 SMNVEV (reference sequence). V was clipped by 4 bases and J by 7 bases, with 11 bases between them. This chain's CDR3 is CASSSMGRNSPLHF. The CDR3 nucleotides read TGTGCCAGCAGTTCAATGGGGAGGAATTCACCCCTCCACTTT.

The genes are TRBV7-3 and TRBJ1-2; D ambiguous. The CDR3 totals 15 residues. Germline CDR1 reads SGHTA; CDR2 reads FQGTGA. The V end was cut by 1 base, the J end by 1 base, with 10 bases between. The CDR3 DNA sequence: TGTGCCAGCAGCTTAAGCGGTACAGATAACTATGGCTACACCTTC. It codes for CASSLSGTDNYGYTF.

The CDR3 reads CASSLLSVGDTGELFF. The CDR3 nucleotides are TGTGCCAGCAGCTTATTATCAGTTGGGGACACCGGGGAGCTGTTTTTT. The chain combines TRBV7-9 with TRBJ2-2; no clear D gene. CDR1 and CDR2 from the germline V gene are SEHNR and FQNEAQ (reference sequence). V lost 2 bases and J 3 bases, leaving 13 bases between the germline ends. CDR3 size: 16 residues.

The chain employs TRBV13 and TRBJ1-2; D uncertain. Germline V gene data show CDR1 as PRHDT and CDR2 as FYEKMQ (reference sequence). The CDR3 has 17 amino acids. V was shortened by 0 bases and J by 4 bases, with 18 bases between the two germline ends. CDR3 DNA sequence: TGTGCCAGCAGCTTAGGAGAGTCTGAGGTATCACCCTATGGCTACACCTTC. This sequence encodes CASSLGESEVSPYGYTF.

The rearrangement joins TRBV2 to TRBJ2-5, with unresolved D. Trimming shortened V by 8 bases and J by 5 bases, and 9 bases separated the two germline ends. The CDR3 runs to 11 residues. The V gene's germline CDR1 is SNHLY and CDR2 FYNNEI. CDR3 nucleotides: TGTGCCAGCCTCCTTCATGAGACCCAGTACTTC. Its protein is CASLLHETQYF.

The chain joins TRBV19 to TRBJ2-1; 15 nucleotides line up with TRBD2. This CDR3 comprises 16 residues. From germline, CDR1 is LNHDA and CDR2 SQIVND (reference sequence). V trimming: 8 bases; J trimming: 10 bases; junction bases outside the gene matches: 12. DNA of the CDR3: TGTGCCAGTTCACCCGGGACTAGCGGGGGGCTTAGGGAGCAGTTCTTC. This encodes CASSPGTSGGLREQFF.

Here the CDR3 reads CAIGTGQETQYF. CDR3 nucleotides: TGTGCCATCGGGACAGGACAAGAGACCCAGTACTTC. The chain joins TRBV10-3 to TRBJ2-5; 8 bases align to TRBD1. CDR3 size: 12 residues. The V segment lost 8 bases and the J segment 2 bases; nucleotides outside the gene matches: 1. Germline lookup yields CDR1 ENHRY and CDR2 SYGVKD.

This chain joins TRBV5-8 and TRBJ1-3, with D possibly matching TRBD1 (6 bases). The V end was cut by 4 bases, the J end by 7 bases, with 21 bases between. This CDR3 comprises 16 residues. Germline CDR1 is SGHTS and CDR2 is YDEGEE. CDR3 nucleotides: TGTGCCAGCAGCCCACCCCCAGACAGGCCGCGCAACACCATATATTTT. This translates into CASSPPPDRPRNTIYF.

The rearrangement uses TRBV20-1 and TRBJ1-1, with D possibly being TRBD1 (5 bases). Germline CDR1 reads DFQATT; CDR2 reads SNEGSKA (reference sequence). Between the trimmed V and J ends, which lost 6 bases and 8 bases, there was a span of 13 bases. This CDR3 spans 11 amino acids. The CDR3 bases are TGCAGTGCGGAGGGGAGACAAGAAGCTTTCTTT. It yields the protein CSAEGRQEAFF.

This chain connects TRBV18 to TRBJ1-1, with TRBD1 identical over 7 bases. The CDR3 has 16 amino acids. Germline V CDR1 and CDR2: KGHSH, LQKENI. With V trimmed by 3 bases and J by 5 bases, 12 bases remained unmatched. CDR3 sequence: CASSPNWGQGVTEAFF. Written as DNA, the CDR3 is TGTGCCAGCTCACCGAACTGGGGCCAGGGGGTAACTGAAGCTTTCTTT.

V usage is TRBV28 and J usage is TRBJ2-4; D gene unclear. The CDR3 is 14 amino acids. Germline V lookup: CDR1 MDHEN, CDR2 SYDVKM. Trimming removed 8 bases at V and 4 bases at J, with 15 bases between. The DNA of the CDR3 is TGTGCCAGCGTCGATCCTAGGGCAAAAAACATTCAGTACTTC. It encodes CASVDPRAKNIQYF.

This clone occurred a few times. The rearrangement links TRBV6-5 to TRBJ1-6, with D unclear. This CDR3 spans 14 amino acids. Germline lookup yields CDR1 MNHEY and CDR2 SVGAGI. V was shortened by 6 bases and J by 6 bases, with 12 bases between the two germline ends. CDR3 DNA sequence: TGTGCCAGCAGAATGACACTAACTAATTCACCCCTCCACTTT. Its translation: CASRMTLTNSPLHF.

This chain connects TRBV19 to TRBJ1-5, with TRBD1 matching 7 bases. V was pared by 3 bases and J by 4 bases, with 9 bases of the junction left unmatched. Germline lookup yields CDR1 LNHDA and CDR2 SQIVND (reference sequence). CDR3 length equals 16 residues. CDR3 sequence reads: CASSMTTGTANQPQHF. The CDR3 region has the DNA TGTGCCAGTAGTATGACTACCGGGACAGCAAATCAGCCCCAGCATTTT.

This sequence joins TRBV9 and TRBJ2-1; D possibly matches TRBD1 or TRBD2 (5 bases each). V was clipped by 0 bases and J by 0 bases, with 7 bases between them. This CDR3 region has 15 residues. Germline CDR1 SGDLS, CDR2 YYNGEE. The chain's CDR3 is CASSVVGDSYNEQFF. Written as DNA, the CDR3 is TGTGCCAGCAGCGTAGTGGGGGACTCCTACAATGAGCAGTTCTTC.

This chain links TRBV28 with TRBJ1-2; maybe TRBD1 (5 bases). In germline, CDR1 is MDHEN, CDR2 SYDVKM. The CDR3 has 13 amino acids. V lost 10 bases and J 1 base, leaving 13 bases between the germline ends. DNA of the CDR3: TGTGCCACGATAGGACACATTAACTATGGCTACACCTTC. This gives the protein CATIGHINYGYTF.